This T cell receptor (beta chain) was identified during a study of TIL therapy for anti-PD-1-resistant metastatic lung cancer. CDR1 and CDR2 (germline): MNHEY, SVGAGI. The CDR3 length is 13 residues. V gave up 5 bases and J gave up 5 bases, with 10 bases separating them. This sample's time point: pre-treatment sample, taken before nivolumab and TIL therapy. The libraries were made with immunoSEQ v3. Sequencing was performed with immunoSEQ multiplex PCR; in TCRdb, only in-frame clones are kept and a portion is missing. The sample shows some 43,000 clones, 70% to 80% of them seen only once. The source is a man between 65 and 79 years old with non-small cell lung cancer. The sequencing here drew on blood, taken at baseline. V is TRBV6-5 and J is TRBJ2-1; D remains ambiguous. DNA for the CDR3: TGTGCCAGCAGTCTCCGGGCTCACAATGAGCAGTTCTTC. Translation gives CASSLRAHNEQFF.